This T cell receptor beta chain was recorded in a study of cytomegalovirus exposure and HLA in healthy donors. Vbeta (60) and Jbeta (13) primers were used in the PCR. The data were produced by immunoSEQ multiplex PCR, yet TCRdb's version contains in-frame clones alone and is incomplete. The sample holds 55,000 to 70,000 clones, roughly 80% seen once. This CDR3 has 17 amino acids. Unmatched junction bases numbered 8, after V lost 2 bases and J lost 1 base. Germline-derived CDR1 and CDR2 are MGHDK and SYGVNS. This sequence originates from a human donor in good health. The rearrangement uses TRBV25-1 and TRBJ2-3; 8 nucleotides match TRBD1. Sequencing input: PBMCs. The CDR3 sequence is CASSEGRWGQGTDTQYF. CDR3 sequence (DNA): TGTGCCAGCAGTGAAGGAAGGTGGGGACAGGGCACAGATACGCAGTATTTT.